Listed below are T cell receptor beta chains from one sample, sequenced in a study of T cells in Graves' hyperthyroidism and ophthalmopathy. Each CDR3 protein gets one entry after TCRdb re-called the multiplex PCR reads with MiXCR. The sample includes 450,000 to 650,000 distinct CDR3 sequences, 17% of them seen just once. Sequenced material: blood. All receptors come from a woman aged 18-35 years with Graves' ophthalmopathy. CDR3s include the opening cysteine and the closing phenylalanine or tryptophan. The D gene is left open where the match is weak. Size is omitted from some rows. Given values are once, few, many or a class for expanded clones.

v_call	j_call	d_call	clone_size	cdr3_aa	cdr3_nt
TRBV13	TRBJ2-7	NA	few	CASSLDGRSSYEQYF	TGTGCCAGCAGCTTAGATGGGCGGAGCTCCTACGAGCAGTACTTC
TRBV28	TRBJ2-1	TRBD1	NA	CASSLIGWTGADNEQFF	TGTGCCAGCAGTTTGATTGGGTGGACAGGGGCCGACAATGAGCAGTTCTTC
TRBV7-6	TRBJ1-2	NA	many	CASSPEGPALASSYGYTF	TGTGCCAGCAGCCCAGAAGGACCCGCCCTAGCGTCCTCTTATGGCTACACCTTC
TRBV9	TRBJ2-3	NA	few	CASSVSPQTDTQYF	TGTGCCAGCAGCGTATCCCCGCAAACAGATACGCAGTATTTT
TRBV5-6	TRBJ2-4	TRBD2	NA	CASSPESGGQNIQYF	TGTGCCAGCAGCCCTGAGTCGGGGGGTCAAAACATTCAGTACTTC
TRBV11-2	TRBJ2-3	NA	many	CASSTGLGLTDTQYF	TGTGCCAGCAGTACAGGGTTGGGCCTCACAGATACGCAGTATTTT
TRBV7-9	TRBJ1-2	NA	NA	CASSSPTIGRTEYTF	TGTGCCAGCAGCTCGCCCACCATCGGACGGACTGAATACACCTTC
TRBV9	TRBJ2-2	NA	few	CASSVGFRDKITGELFF	TGTGCCAGCAGCGTGGGATTCCGGGACAAGATCACCGGGGAGCTGTTTTTT
TRBV2	TRBJ1-1	NA	many	CASSGQWAEAFF	TGTGCCAGCAGCGGGCAATGGGCTGAAGCTTTCTTT
TRBV6-1	TRBJ1-2	NA	NA	CASSLTGSNYGYTF	TGTGCCAGCAGCCTTACGGGTTCTAACTATGGCTACACCTTC
TRBV7-9	TRBJ2-7	TRBD1	NA	CASSMDADRGTEQYF	TGTGCCAGCAGCATGGACGCGGACAGGGGGACGGAGCAGTACTTC
TRBV24-1	TRBJ1-4	NA	few	CATSEGQLSPEKLFF	TGTGCCACCAGTGAAGGACAGTTAAGCCCTGAAAAACTGTTTTTT
TRBV28	TRBJ2-2	NA	NA	CASSLKTGHDVTGELFF	TGTGCCAGCAGTTTGAAGACAGGTCATGACGTGACCGGGGAGCTGTTTTTT
TRBV10-3	TRBJ1-1	NA	few	CAISTGGGGTEAFF	TGTGCCATCAGCACCGGGGGGGGGGGCACTGAAGCTTTCTTT
TRBV5-1	TRBJ2-7	NA	few	CASSLARDEGYEQYF	TGCGCCAGCAGCTTGGCCCGGGACGAAGGCTACGAGCAGTACTTC
TRBV3-1	TRBJ2-3	TRBD1	many	CASSQDPGQGVTDTQYF	TGTGCCAGCAGCCAAGATCCGGGACAGGGGGTCACAGATACGCAGTATTTT
TRBV6-1	TRBJ1-4	NA	many	CASSEFAGYAEKLFF	TGTGCCAGCAGTGAATTTGCGGGGTATGCTGAAAAACTGTTTTTT
TRBV6-1	TRBJ2-7	NA	many	CASSEYQGQYF	TGTGCCAGCAGTGAATACCAGGGGCAGTACTTC
TRBV25-1	TRBJ2-4	TRBD2	NA	CASSENPSGGGGYKNIQYF	TGTGCCAGCAGTGAAAATCCTAGCGGGGGGGGGGGGTACAAAAACATTCAGTACTTC
TRBV28	TRBJ1-2	NA	many	CASSYISGYIRGGYTF	TGTGCCAGCAGTTACATCTCCGGGTACATAAGAGGCGGCTACACCTTC
TRBV11-1	TRBJ2-1	TRBD2	many	CASSLTSVYNEQFF	TGTGCCAGCAGCTTGACTAGCGTGTACAATGAGCAGTTCTTC
TRBV20-1	TRBJ2-1	TRBD2	few	CSAHLPTSGSYNEQFF	TGCAGTGCTCACCTCCCGACTAGCGGCTCCTACAATGAGCAGTTCTTC
TRBV11-1	TRBJ2-1	NA	many	CASSFLRGGNNEQFF	TGTGCCAGCAGCTTTCTTAGGGGCGGGAACAATGAGCAGTTCTTC
TRBV28	TRBJ1-2	NA	many	CASSLPGPRQGYTF	TGTGCCAGCAGTTTACCCGGTCCTCGCCAGGGCTACACCTTC
TRBV27	TRBJ1-2	TRBD1	many	CASSITGENNYGYTF	TGTGCCAGCAGCATTACAGGGGAGAATAACTATGGCTACACCTTC
TRBV27	TRBJ1-4	NA	few	CASSLGVYEEKLFF	TGTGCCAGCAGTTTAGGGGTTTACGAGGAAAAACTGTTTTTT
TRBV7-9	TRBJ2-3	NA	NA	CASSRTVDTQYF	TGTGCCAGCAGCCGGACGGTGGATACGCAGTATTTT
TRBV2	TRBJ1-3	TRBD1	few	CASRRGGADGNTIYF	TGTGCCAGCAGAAGAGGGGGCGCGGATGGAAACACCATATATTTT
TRBV27	TRBJ1-5	TRBD1	many	CASRQGPSNQPQHF	TGTGCCAGCCGACAGGGGCCTAGCAATCAGCCCCAGCATTTT
TRBV11-3	TRBJ2-7	TRBD2	NA	CASSLQTSGRNEQYF	TGTGCCAGCAGCTTACAGACTAGCGGGAGAAACGAGCAGTACTTC
TRBV25-1	TRBJ2-1	NA	NA	CASSEYFRDSYNEQFF	TGTGCCAGCAGTGAATACTTTAGAGACTCCTACAATGAGCAGTTCTTC
TRBV7-6	TRBJ2-5	TRBD1	many	CASSRGPGQETQYF	TGTGCCAGCAGCAGGGGGCCTGGCCAAGAGACCCAGTACTTC
TRBV28	TRBJ1-5	NA	many	CASSFFQNSNQPQHF	TGTGCCAGCAGTTTTTTTCAGAATAGCAATCAGCCCCAGCATTTT